Included here is one T cell receptor (beta chain) sequence, with context. The target antigen is unknown. The data belong to a study of cytomegalovirus exposure and HLA in healthy donors. Study-wide findings and caveats: In vitro experiments confirmed that a few CMV-associated chains were specific for CMV antigens.

The V gene's germline CDR1 is ENHRY and CDR2 SYGVKD. Trimming took off 7 bases at V and 0 bases at J, with 9 bases between the two ends. This CDR3 has 13 amino acids. With 60 Vbeta and 13 Jbeta primers, the PCR was carried out. Clones were sequenced by immunoSEQ multiplex PCR, and TCRdb holds only the in-frame ones, with some missing. The profile covers 250,000 or so clones, with over 90% appearing a single time and 1.7% taken by the ten largest. The rearrangement links TRBV10-3 to TRBJ1-1; the D gene is possibly TRBD1 (5 bases). Sequenced material: PBMCs. This receptor was taken from a girl under 10 years old in good health and CMV-seronegative. CDR3 residues: CAINQGMNTEAFF. The CDR3 DNA reads as TGTGCCATCAATCAGGGAATGAACACTGAAGCTTTCTTT.